Presented here are 27 T cell receptor beta chains from one specimen sequenced in a study of blood T cells in healthy people across ages. For the second PCR, which ran for 7 to 11 cycles, a sample-barcoded 5' primer and a J-beta primer mix were used. Via MiXCR, TCRdb re-called the 5' RACE reads, giving one row per CDR3 protein. The sample carries around 1,000,000 distinct CDR3 sequences, almost 25% recorded once. The same specimen was also included in a second study, on T cells of mothers and their children.

Input material: blood. The receptors were gathered from a girl aged 2 to 9 in good health.

The chain combines TRBV6-2 or TRBV6-3 with TRBJ1-6, with D possibly matching TRBD1 (5 bases). The CDR3 is 17 amino acids. Trimming left V 0 bases short and J 8 bases short, with 17 bases between. Per germline, CDR1 MNHEY and CDR2 SVGEGT. The CDR3 DNA is TGTGCCAGCAGTTACTCGATGTCAGTTGGGGCACATTCACCCCTCCACTTT. As protein: CASSYSMSVGAHSPLHF.

This clonotype has more than one count but fewer than ten. V usage is TRBV7-8 and J usage is TRBJ2-1; a weak D match, TRBD2 (5 bases). Germline V lookup: CDR1 SGHVS, CDR2 FQNEAQ. The CDR3 spans 17 residues. V lost 6 bases, J lost 4 bases, and 22 bases lay in between. For the CDR3, the DNA is TGTGCCAGCAGTTTACCCGGAGGCCCTTCTTCTTACAATGAGCAGTTCTTC. Translation gives CASSLPGGPSSYNEQFF.

This chain links TRBV3-1 with TRBJ2-7; D not certain. V lost 4 bases and J 2 bases, leaving 15 bases between the germline ends. The V gene's germline CDR1 is LGHDT and CDR2 YNNKEL (reference sequence). This CDR3 has 15 residues. The CDR3 here is CASSPYTNIPYEQYF. The CDR3 DNA sequence: TGTGCCAGCAGCCCTTACACTAATATTCCCTACGAGCAGTACTTC.

The gene calls are TRBV4-2 and TRBJ1-6; weak D call: TRBD1 (5 bases). CDR3 size: 16 residues. The ends were cut back, 1 base at V and 0 bases at J, with 7 bases in the middle. Germline V gives CDR1 LGHNA, CDR2 YNFKEQ. DNA for the CDR3: TGTGCCAGCAGCCAAGGACAGAGCTCCTATAATTCACCCCTCCACTTT. Amino acids: CASSQGQSSYNSPLHF.

The chain carries TRBV7-9 and TRBJ2-5; TRBD1 might be the D (5 bases). The germline CDR1 and CDR2 sequences are SEHNR and FQNEAQ (reference sequence). The CDR3 is made up of 16 amino acids. V was clipped by 5 bases and J by 3 bases, with 19 bases between them. The CDR3 sequence is CASSARVGGYKETQYF. DNA of the CDR3: TGTGCCAGCAGCGCCAGGGTTGGTGGTTACAAAGAGACCCAGTACTTC.

This clonotype was detected once. The chain joins TRBV12-3 or TRBV12-4 to TRBJ1-2; possibly TRBD1 for D (5 bases). The CDR3 is 14 amino acids. Deletions cut 3 bases from V and 7 bases from J, with 15 bases between. CDR3 coding DNA: TGTGCCAGCAGTTTGCCAGGGATCCTAGGTGGCTACACCTTC. This codes for CASSLPGILGGYTF.

This clonotype was counted between two and nine times. The chain couples TRBV11-2 to TRBJ2-1; D uncertain. V lost 3 bases and J lost 3, with 12 bases in between. Germline CDR1 and CDR2: SGHAT and FQNNGV. CDR3 size: 15 residues. CDR3 in amino acids: CASSFSPVIYNEQFF. The CDR3 region has the DNA TGTGCCAGCAGCTTCTCTCCTGTCATCTACAATGAGCAGTTCTTC. Complete variable domain (other parts from reference TRBV11-2 and TRBJ2-1): EAGVAQSPRYKIIEKRQSVAFWCNPISGHATLYWYQQILGQGPKLLIQFQNNGVVDDSQLPKDRFSAERLKGVDSTLKIQPAKLEDSAVYLCASSFSPVIYNEQFFGPGTRLTVL.

This clonotype has ten or more counts. This sequence joins TRBV6-4 and TRBJ2-7; the match to TRBD2 covers 13 bases. Germline CDR1 is MRHNA and CDR2 is SNTAGT. J was trimmed by 5 bases and V by 4 bases; bases with no gene match: 8. CDR3 length equals 16 residues. DNA for the CDR3: TGTGCCAGCAGTGCAACTAGCGGGAGGGCCGTGGACGAGCAGTACTTC. Translated, it gives CASSATSGRAVDEQYF.

In this sample, this clonotype turned up a few times. V is TRBV20-1 and J is TRBJ1-2; weak D call: TRBD1 (6 bases). Trimming took off 3 bases at V and 2 bases at J, with 16 bases between the two ends. Per the germline V gene, CDR1 is DFQATT and CDR2 is SNEGSKA (reference sequence). CDR3 length: 15 residues. The chain's CDR3 is CSARAPGAQNYGYTF. The CDR3 DNA follows: TGCAGTGCTAGGGCCCCAGGGGCCCAGAACTATGGCTACACCTTC.

This chain uses TRBV3-1 with TRBJ2-1; 9 positions match TRBD2. The J call may be in error: the DNA end matches TRBJ2-7 better. The CDR3 contains 16 residues. Germline CDR1 and CDR2: LGHDT and YNNKEL (reference sequence). CDR3 nucleotide sequence: TGTGCCAGCAGCCAAGTTGGGCTAGCGGGGACGTACGAGCAGTACTTC. As protein: CASSQVGLAGTYEQYF.

This clonotype was counted between two and nine times. The genes are TRBV12-5 and TRBJ2-7, with D unclear. This CDR3 contains 14 residues. Trimming removed 5 bases from V and 2 bases from J, with 13 bases in between. The V gene's germline CDR1 is LGHNT and CDR2 FRNRAP. CDR3 sequence (DNA): TGTGCTAGTGGTACCCAGACACCCACCTACGAGCAGTACTTC. It codes for CASGTQTPTYEQYF.

This clonotype occurred a few times. The rearrangement links TRBV5-6 to TRBJ1-6; D may be TRBD1 (6 bases). The CDR3 contains 15 residues. Germline V gives CDR1 SGHDT, CDR2 YYEEEE. Trimming cost V 0 bases and J 7 bases, with 11 bases left between them. The CDR3 here is CASSLDTGSNSPLHF. In DNA, the CDR3 is TGTGCCAGCAGCTTGGATACAGGGAGCAATTCACCCCTCCACTTT.

The genes are TRBV28 and TRBJ2-6, with 8 nucleotides matching TRBD1. The CDR3 is 16 residues long. The germline V gene has CDR1 MDHEN and CDR2 SYDVKM. The V segment lost 3 bases and the J segment 2 bases; nucleotides outside the gene matches: 3. CDR3 sequence (DNA): TGTGCCAGCAGTTTTAGACAGGGGACTGGGGCCAACGTCCTGACTTTC. This translates into CASSFRQGTGANVLTF.

This chain connects TRBV20-1 to TRBJ2-5; a possible D gene is TRBD1 (5 bases). Trimming removed 0 bases from V and 1 base from J, with 12 bases in between. The CDR3 totals 15 residues. Germline V CDR1 and CDR2: DFQATT, SNEGSKA (reference sequence). The CDR3 DNA is TGCAGTGCTAGAGATGCCCAAAGGGGCCAAGAGACCCAGTACTTC. Translating gives CSARDAQRGQETQYF.

This chain joins TRBV29-1 and TRBJ1-1, with no clear D. CDR1 is SQVTM and CDR2 is ANQGSEA in the germline V gene. The CDR3 contains 11 residues. Between the trimmed V and J ends, which lost 4 bases and 7 bases, there was a span of 10 bases. The CDR3 DNA sequence: TGCAGCGTTGTGGGTCAGTTTGAAGCTTTCTTT. Its protein is CSVVGQFEAFF.

The chain combines TRBV28 with TRBJ1-2, with 7 bases that match TRBD1. The germline gives CDR1 MDHEN, CDR2 SYDVKM. With 1 base clipped from V and 12 bases from J, the junction kept 20 bases outside the gene matches. The CDR3 has 17 residues. The CDR3: CASSLSDRARIAMANTF. The CDR3 nucleotides are TGTGCCAGCAGTTTATCTGACAGGGCTAGGATAGCTATGGCTAACACCTTC.

This clonotype showed up just a few times. The V and J genes are TRBV2 and TRBJ2-2; 10 bases align to TRBD2. The length of the CDR3 is 17 residues. Germline trimming cut 8 bases from V and 2 bases from J; bases unmatched to any gene: 11. The germline V gene has CDR1 SNHLY and CDR2 FYNNEI. The CDR3 here is CASGRSGLAINTGELFF. CDR3 DNA sequence: TGTGCCAGCGGGAGATCGGGACTAGCGATTAACACCGGGGAGCTGTTTTTT.

This clonotype was found a few times. CDR3 nucleotide sequence: TGTGCCAGCAGCTTAGTCGGGGGTTCACCCCTCCACTTT. This gives the protein CASSLVGGSPLHF. The rearrangement links TRBV7-2 to TRBJ1-6, with D tentatively TRBD1 (5 bases). Trimming left V 1 base short and J 9 bases short, with 7 bases between. Looked up from germline, CDR1 is SGHTA and CDR2 is FQGNSA. The CDR3 is 13 residues long.

This chain joins TRBV7-2 and TRBJ2-7, with 12 bases lining up with TRBD1. V shed 3 bases and J 6 bases; nucleotides not matched to a gene: 6. This CDR3 contains 15 residues. CDR1 is SGHTA and CDR2 is FQGNSA in the germline V gene. The CDR3 bases are TGTGCCAGCAGCTTGGCCGGGACAGGGGGCTTCGAGCAGTACTTC. Amino acid sequence: CASSLAGTGGFEQYF. Supplemented by reference TRBV7-2 and TRBJ2-7, the full variable domain reads GAGVSQSPSNKVTEKGKDVELRCDPISGHTALYWYRQSLGQGLEFLIYFQGNSAPDKSGLPSDRFSAERTGGSVSTLTIQRTQQEDSAVYLCASSLAGTGGFEQYFGPGTRLTVT.

The chain links TRBV29-1 to TRBJ2-1; D perhaps matches TRBD1 (6 bases). The J call could be wrong; TRBJ2-5 is a better fit for the DNA end. There are 13 residues in the CDR3. The germline V gene encodes CDR1 SQVTM and CDR2 ANQGSEA. DNA of the CDR3: TGCAGCGTTGTATCGGGTCAGGGGGAGACCCAGTACTTC. This encodes CSVVSGQGETQYF.

This clonotype showed up just a few times. J is TRBJ2-3 and V is TRBV7-8, with 11 bases fitting TRBD2. CDR3 length: 19 residues. The V gene's germline CDR1 is SGHVS and CDR2 FQNEAQ. J lost 5 bases, V lost 6 bases, and 19 bases had no gene match. CDR3 residues: CASSLHTGLAGGPGDTQYF. The CDR3 nucleotides are TGTGCCAGCAGTCTCCACACGGGGTTAGCGGGAGGGCCGGGAGATACGCAGTATTTT.

V is TRBV7-6 and J is TRBJ1-5; D unresolved. The germline gives CDR1 SGHVS, CDR2 FNYEAQ. V lost 5 bases and J 3 bases, leaving 8 bases between the germline ends. The CDR3 covers 13 residues. The CDR3 protein is CASSGAFNQPQHF. CDR3 DNA: TGTGCCAGCAGCGGAGCGTTCAATCAGCCCCAGCATTTT.

The DNA for the CDR3 is TGCGCCAGCAGTTGGGCTAGTTCAGATACGCAGTATTTT. Translating gives CASSWASSDTQYF. V gene TRBV5-1 combines with J gene TRBJ2-3; D is unclear. The CDR3 is 13 amino acids. V shed 5 bases and J shed 4 bases, with 11 bases lying between them. From germline, CDR1 is SGHRS and CDR2 YFSETQ. The full variable domain, in which reference TRBV5-1 and TRBJ2-3 provide the parts outside the CDR3, is KAGVTQTPRYLIKTRGQQVTLSCSPISGHRSVSWYQQTPGQGLQFLFEYFSETQRNKGNFPGRFSGRQFSNSRSEMNVSTLELGDSALYLCASSWASSDTQYFGPGTRLTVL.

This clonotype was observed a few times. This chain links TRBV7-8 with TRBJ2-5; a possible D gene is TRBD2 (6 bases). Germline CDR1 reads SGHVS; CDR2 reads FQNEAQ. Between the trimmed V and J ends, which lost 3 bases and 4 bases, there was a span of 9 bases. The CDR3 runs 13 residues. The CDR3 DNA sequence: TGTGCCAGCAGCTTCCGGGACTTAGAGACCCAGTACTTC. This codes for CASSFRDLETQYF.

J is TRBJ1-2 and V is TRBV27; perhaps TRBD1 as D (6 bases). Germline CDR1 MNHEY, CDR2 SMNVEV (reference sequence). The ends were cut back, 6 bases at V and 8 bases at J, with 13 bases in the middle. The CDR3 is made up of 12 amino acids. The CDR3 spells CASSQGGQGYTF. DNA of the CDR3: TGTGCCAGCAGCCAAGGGGGGCAAGGCTACACCTTC.

This clonotype appeared a few times. CDR3 protein: CASSIVQGGSEQYF. The CDR3 DNA reads as TGTGCCAGTAGTATAGTTCAGGGAGGATCCGAGCAGTACTTC. The V call is TRBV19, the J call TRBJ2-7, with a weak D call TRBD2 (6 bases). This CDR3 is 14 amino acids long. The germline CDR1 and CDR2 sequences are LNHDA and SQIVND (reference sequence). With 1 base removed from V and 6 bases from J, the gap between germline ends came to 13 bases.

This clonotype appeared a few times. The rearrangement uses TRBV7-3 and TRBJ2-5; TRBD2 aligns across 12 bases. Germline CDR1 is SGHTA and CDR2 is FQGTGA. The V and J ends lost 1 base and 7 bases, in that order; junction bases with no gene match: 7. CDR3 length equals 16 residues. The CDR3 loop is CASSLSASGRAATQYF. CDR3 DNA sequence: TGTGCCAGCAGCTTAAGCGCTAGCGGGAGGGCCGCGACCCAGTACTTC.